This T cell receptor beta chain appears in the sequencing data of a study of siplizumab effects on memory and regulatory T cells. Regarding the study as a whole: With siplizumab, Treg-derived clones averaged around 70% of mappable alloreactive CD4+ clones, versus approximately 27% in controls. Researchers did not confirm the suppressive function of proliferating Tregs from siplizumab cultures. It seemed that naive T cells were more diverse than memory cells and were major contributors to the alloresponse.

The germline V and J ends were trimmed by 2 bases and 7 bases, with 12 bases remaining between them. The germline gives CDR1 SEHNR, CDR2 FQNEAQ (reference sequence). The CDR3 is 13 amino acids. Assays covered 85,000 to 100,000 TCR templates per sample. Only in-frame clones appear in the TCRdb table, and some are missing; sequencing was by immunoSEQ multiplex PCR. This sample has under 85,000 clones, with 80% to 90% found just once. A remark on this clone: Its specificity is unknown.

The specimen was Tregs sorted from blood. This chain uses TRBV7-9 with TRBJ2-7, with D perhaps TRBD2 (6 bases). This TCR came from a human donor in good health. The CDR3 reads CASSLMRGEEQYF. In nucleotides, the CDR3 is TGTGCCAGCAGCTTAATGCGGGGCGAGGAGCAGTACTTC.